The rows below give T cell receptor beta chains drawn from one sample of a study of blood T cells in healthy people across ages. TCRdb passed the 5' RACE reads through MiXCR, listing each CDR3 protein once. The table has about 1.8 million distinct CDR3 sequences, approximately 50% seen once. Sequenced material: blood. Receptors originate from a middle-aged woman in good health. The CDR3 runs from the conserved cysteine through the conserved F or W. A D gene is named only where the DNA matches it firmly. Clone size is shown for a subset of rows, as once, few, many or a class of expanded clone.

>TRBJ2-7|-|TRBV20-1|few
CSAKPTGRGSYEQYF
TGCAGTGCCAAACCAACAGGGAGAGGGTCCTACGAGCAGTACTTC
>TRBJ2-3|TRBD1|TRBV5-1|-
CASSRDSPGHTQYF
TGCGCCAGCTCCCGGGACAGTCCAGGGCATACGCAGTATTTT
>TRBJ2-7|TRBD1|TRBV6-5|once
CASRDGTARSYEQYF
TGTGCCAGCAGGGATGGGACAGCCCGGAGCTACGAGCAGTACTTC
>TRBJ1-6|TRBD1|TRBV7-9|-
CASSHPGTGNSPLHF
TGTGCCAGCAGCCATCCCGGGACAGGAAATTCACCCCTCCACTTT
>TRBJ2-7|TRBD2|TRBV13|-
CASSPHSGGAYEQYF
TGTGCCAGCAGCCCCCATAGCGGGGGGGCCTACGAGCAGTACTTC
>TRBJ2-1|-|TRBV7-2|few
CASSLAGQGGGNEQFF
TGTGCCAGCAGCTTAGCGGGTCAGGGCGGAGGCAATGAGCAGTTCTTC
>TRBJ1-5|TRBD1|TRBV6-6|-
CASSSGQATGQPQHF
TGTGCCAGCAGTTCCGGACAGGCGACGGGTCAGCCCCAGCATTTT
>TRBJ2-7|-|TRBV27|-
CASSLNSAYEQYF
TGTGCCAGCAGTCTGAACTCCGCCTACGAGCAGTACTTC
>TRBJ2-1|TRBD1|TRBV4-1|-
CASSRAGTGHNEQFF
TGCGCCAGCAGCCGCGCGGGGACAGGACACAATGAGCAGTTCTTC
>TRBJ1-2|TRBD1|TRBV29-1|-
CSVGTGVNYGYTF
TGCAGCGTCGGGACAGGGGTTAACTATGGCTACACCTTC
>TRBJ2-1|-|TRBV28|few
CASLTPGALNEQFF
TGTGCCAGCTTGACACCGGGGGCCCTCAATGAGCAGTTCTTC
>TRBJ1-5|-|TRBV20-1|-
CSARSPRNQPQHF
TGCAGTGCTAGGTCTCCCCGCAATCAGCCCCAGCATTTT
>TRBJ2-3|-|TRBV4-2|-
CASSQEIGTDTQYF
TGTGCCAGCAGCCAAGAAATCGGCACAGATACGCAGTATTTT
>TRBJ1-6|-|TRBV4-3|-
CVSSPRDGGNSPLHF
TGCGTCAGCAGCCCGAGAGACGGGGGCAATTCACCCCTCCACTTT
>TRBJ1-1|TRBD1|TRBV10-3|-
CAIRAGTGVTEAFF
TGTGCCATCAGAGCCGGGACAGGGGTCACTGAAGCTTTCTTT
>TRBJ1-2|TRBD1|TRBV5-1|-
CASSRTGGIGYTF
TGCGCCAGCAGCCGGACAGGGGGAATCGGCTACACCTTC
>TRBJ2-7|TRBD1|TRBV5-1|few
CASSVRDRENEQYF
TGCGCCAGCAGCGTCCGGGACAGGGAGAACGAGCAGTACTTC
>TRBJ1-5|-|TRBV28|-
CATSWGIGQPQHF
TGTGCCACCTCTTGGGGGATAGGACAGCCCCAGCATTTT
>TRBJ1-4|-|TRBV5-1|-
CASSFSPGTGEKLFF
TGCGCCAGCAGCTTCTCCCCGGGTACAGGTGAAAAACTGTTTTTT
>TRBJ2-7|TRBD1|TRBV5-1|-
CASSLVVGGLGTGDNEQYF
TGCGCCAGCAGCTTGGTTGTCGGAGGGCTAGGGACAGGGGACAATGAGCAGTACTTC
>TRBJ2-1|-|TRBV10-3|-
CAISESSGQTFYPEQFF
TGTGCCATCAGTGAGTCTTCCGGGCAGACCTTTTACCCTGAGCAGTTCTTC
>TRBJ2-5|TRBD1|TRBV7-9|few
CASSLTHRGETQYF
TGTGCTAGCAGCTTAACACACAGGGGCGAGACCCAGTACTTC
>TRBJ2-1|TRBD1|TRBV4-1|-
CASRIPGTGSYNEQFF
TGCGCCAGCAGGATACCCGGGACAGGGTCCTACAATGAGCAGTTCTTC
>TRBJ2-1|-|TRBV9|few
CASSVGPAANEQFF
TGTGCCAGCAGCGTAGGCCCAGCAGCGAATGAGCAGTTCTTC
>TRBJ2-7|TRBD1|TRBV28|-
CAVWDRDYEQYF
TGTGCCGTCTGGGACAGGGACTACGAGCAGTACTTC
>TRBJ2-4|-|TRBV4-3|-
CASSQGGIGDIQYF
TGCGCCAGCAGCCAAGGGGGGATTGGGGACATTCAGTACTTC
>TRBJ2-7|-|TRBV7-2|-
CASSFDRTTQYF
TGTGCCAGCAGCTTTGATAGAACCACCCAGTACTTC
>TRBJ2-5|-|TRBV7-2|-
CASSSRSTGLGETQYF
TGTGCCAGCAGCTCGCGCTCGACAGGACTGGGAGAGACCCAGTACTTC
>TRBJ2-1|-|TRBV5-5|once
CASSFVGTRTTEQFF
TGTGCCAGCAGCTTCGTGGGCACCCGTACGACTGAGCAGTTCTTC
>TRBJ2-3|-|TRBV24-1|-
CATSDLAQTAPTQYF
TGTGCCACCAGTGATTTAGCCCAGACAGCTCCGACGCAGTATTTT
>TRBJ2-3|-|TRBV4-2|-
CASRPRASSTDTQYF
TGTGCCAGCAGGCCACGAGCCTCTAGCACAGATACGCAGTATTTT
>TRBJ2-1|-|TRBV15|many
CATSSTSYSTSYNEQFF
TGTGCCACCAGCAGCACCAGCTATTCTACCTCCTACAATGAGCAGTTCTTC
>TRBJ2-5|-|TRBV9|-
CASSGPGQQQETQYF
TGTGCCAGCAGCGGCCCAGGACAGCAACAAGAGACCCAGTACTTC
>TRBJ2-3|-|TRBV24-1|-
CATSDPGRRTDTQYF
TGTGCCACCAGTGATCCGGGTCGACGCACAGATACGCAGTATTTT
>TRBJ2-7|TRBD1|TRBV29-1|-
CSAGQGLYEQYF
TGCAGCGCGGGACAGGGACTATACGAGCAGTACTTC